What follows are 31 T cell receptor beta chains derived from one specimen sequenced in a study of cytomegalovirus exposure and HLA in healthy donors. With 60 Vbeta and 13 Jbeta primers, the PCR was carried out. Produced via immunoSEQ multiplex PCR; TCRdb's table is partial and in-frame only. The sample records approximately 140,000 clones, roughly 73% being singletons. Sequencing input: PBMCs. All receptors derive from a woman aged 40 to 50 in good health and CMV-seronegative.

The table lists this clone with many counts. The chain recombines TRBV10-3 with TRBJ1-1, with 7 nucleotides matching TRBD1. V was pared by 6 bases and J by 8 bases, with 6 bases of the junction left unmatched. Per the germline V gene, CDR1 is ENHRY and CDR2 is SYGVKD. CDR3 size: 12 residues. DNA of the CDR3: TGTGCCATCAGCAGACAGGGTTCAGAAGCTTTCTTT. It specifies CAISRQGSEAFF.

J is TRBJ1-3 and V is TRBV19; no definite D call. From germline, CDR1 is LNHDA and CDR2 SQIVND (reference sequence). V lost 6 bases and J 3 bases, leaving 9 bases between the germline ends. The CDR3 has 13 residues. The CDR3 protein is CASRAAGGNTIYF. CDR3 DNA: TGTGCCAGTAGGGCTGCAGGTGGAAACACCATATATTTT.

The V and J genes are TRBV7-2 and TRBJ2-2, with 10 bases matching TRBD2. Germline CDR1 is SGHTA and CDR2 is FQGNSA. CDR3 length: 16 amino acids. V dropped 3 bases and J dropped 4; count of bases not matched to a gene: 5. CDR3 sequence: CASSFVAGGVTGELFF. CDR3 in DNA: TGTGCCAGCAGCTTCGTAGCGGGAGGAGTCACCGGGGAGCTGTTTTTT.

The chain is built from TRBV19 and TRBJ2-5, with TRBD2 matching over 9 bases. Germline V gives CDR1 LNHDA, CDR2 SQIVND (reference sequence). V lost 6 bases and J lost 1; bases outside the gene matches: 0. This CDR3 contains 13 residues. DNA for the CDR3: TGTGCCAGTAGGGGACTAGCCCAAGAGACCCAGTACTTC. The encoded protein is CASRGLAQETQYF. Full variable domain (missing parts from reference TRBV19 and TRBJ2-5): DGGITQSPKYLFRKEGQNVTLSCEQNLNHDAMYWYRQDPGQGLRLIYYSQIVNDFQKGDIAEGYSVSREKKESFPLTVTSAQKNPTAFYLCASRGLAQETQYFGPGTRLLVL.

CDR3 in amino acids: CASSSLTSGGPDTQYF. The CDR3 DNA reads TGCGCCAGCAGCTCCCTGACTAGCGGGGGGCCAGATACGCAGTATTTT. The chain uses TRBV5-1 and TRBJ2-3, with TRBD2 identical over 13 bases. CDR3 length equals 16 residues. After removal of 3 bases from V and 4 bases from J, the junction contained 5 bases not matched to a gene. The germline V gene encodes CDR1 SGHRS and CDR2 YFSETQ.

The V call is TRBV5-6, the J call TRBJ2-6; D is unclear. The CDR3 sequence is 15 residues long. The germline V gene encodes CDR1 SGHDT and CDR2 YYEEEE. V was shortened by 1 base and J by 0 bases, with 5 bases between the two germline ends. CDR3 sequence (DNA): TGTGCCAGCAGCTTGTTTTACTCTGGGGCCAACGTCCTGACTTTC. Translated, it gives CASSLFYSGANVLTF.

V is TRBV2 and J is TRBJ1-2; 9 bases line up with TRBD1. The CDR3 runs 13 residues. Looked up from germline, CDR1 is SNHLY and CDR2 is FYNNEI. V shed 5 bases, J shed 8 bases, and the junction held 6 bases outside the gene matches. The DNA of the CDR3 is TGTGCCAGCAGTCGGGACAGGGAACGGGGCTACACCTTC. Translation gives CASSRDRERGYTF.

The chain has TRBV12-5 and TRBJ1-5; TRBD1 matches at 9 bases. The V gene's germline CDR1 is LGHNT and CDR2 FRNRAP. The CDR3 is 15 residues long. V was clipped by 6 bases and J by 6 bases; unmatched bases: 9. CDR3 amino acids: CASGPQGAGGQPQHF. The CDR3 DNA reads TGTGCTAGTGGACCACAGGGGGCGGGAGGTCAGCCCCAGCATTTT.

The chain has TRBV4-1 and TRBJ1-1, with TRBD1 matching over 8 bases. The CDR3 spans 17 residues. Germline V gene sequence: CDR1 MGHRA, CDR2 YSYEKL. The ends lost 0 bases at V and 0 bases at J; junction bases unmatched: 6. The CDR3 nucleotides are TGCGCCAGCAGCCAAGATAACCGACAGGGGTTGAACACTGAAGCTTTCTTT. It encodes CASSQDNRQGLNTEAFF.

The count of this clone is one. This chain uses TRBV5-8 with TRBJ1-5; 7 bases fit TRBD1. The trim removed 5 bases at V and 3 bases at J, leaving 5 bases unmatched. The CDR3 runs to 14 residues. Germline loops: CDR1 SGHTS, CDR2 YDEGEE. Here the CDR3 DNA reads TGTGCCAGCAGAGTGGGACAGAACAATCAGCCCCAGCATTTT. It yields the protein CASRVGQNNQPQHF. Full variable domain (remainder filled in from reference TRBV5-8 and TRBJ1-5): EAGVTQSPTHLIKTRGQQATLRCSPISGHTSVYWYQQALGLGLQFLLWYDEGEERNRGNFPPRFSGRQFPNYSSELNVNALELEDSALYLCASRVGQNNQPQHFGDGTRLSIL.

The V gene is TRBV5-1, the J gene TRBJ2-5; 11 nucleotides align to TRBD2. The CDR3 sequence is 15 residues long. V dropped 0 bases and J dropped 5; count of bases not matched to a gene: 3. CDR1 SGHRS and CDR2 YFSETQ come from the germline V gene. CDR3 sequence reads: CASSLGLAGIETQYF. The CDR3 coding sequence is TGCGCCAGCAGCTTGGGACTAGCGGGGATTGAGACCCAGTACTTC.

This clone has a single count. The rearrangement joins TRBV7-9 to TRBJ1-1, with 10 bases fitting TRBD1. CDR1 SEHNR and CDR2 FQNEAQ come from the germline V gene (reference sequence). The CDR3 loop spans 14 amino acids. The J segment lost 4 bases and the V segment lost 5 bases, leaving 4 bases of the junction unmatched. Here the CDR3 DNA reads TGTGCCAGCAGCCACGGACAGGGGGTCACTGAAGCTTTCTTT. Translating gives CASSHGQGVTEAFF. Complete variable domain (other parts from reference TRBV7-9 and TRBJ1-1): DTGVSQNPRHKITKRGQNVTFRCDPISEHNRLYWYRQTLGQGPEFLTYFQNEAQLEKSRLLSDRFSAERPKGSFSTLEIQRTEQGDSAMYLCASSHGQGVTEAFFGQGTRLTVV.

The chain has TRBV19 and TRBJ1-6, with 8 nucleotides matching TRBD1. The CDR3 has 15 residues. The J segment lost 9 bases and the V segment lost 6 bases, leaving 10 bases of the junction unmatched. In germline, CDR1 is LNHDA, CDR2 SQIVND (reference sequence). The CDR3 DNA reads as TGTGCCAGTAGGGTTTCGGACAGGGAAGGTTCACCCCTCCACTTT. It is translated as CASRVSDREGSPLHF. The full variable domain, with the rest looked up from reference TRBV19 and TRBJ1-6, is DGGITQSPKYLFRKEGQNVTLSCEQNLNHDAMYWYRQDPGQGLRLIYYSQIVNDFQKGDIAEGYSVSREKKESFPLTVTSAQKNPTAFYLCASRVSDREGSPLHFGNGTRLTVT.

This rearrangement joins TRBV19 to TRBJ1-5, with 8 bases matching TRBD1. The V gene's germline CDR1 is LNHDA and CDR2 SQIVND (reference sequence). The CDR3 consists of 12 residues. Trimming removed 7 bases from V and 7 bases from J; junction bases left unmatched: 3. CDR3 in amino acids: CASKQGEQPQHF. The DNA of the CDR3 is TGTGCCAGTAAACAGGGGGAACAGCCCCAGCATTTT.

The chain is built from TRBV6-1 and TRBJ1-5, with 10 positions matching TRBD1. J lost 7 bases, V lost 2 bases, and 8 bases had no gene match. Germline V gene lookup returns CDR1 MNHNS and CDR2 SASEGT. CDR3 length equals 16 residues. The CDR3 nucleotides are TGTGCCAGCAGTGAAAGGTGGGACAGGGGAGAACAGCCCCAGCATTTT. It encodes CASSERWDRGEQPQHF.

The chain joins TRBV28 to TRBJ2-6; D uncertain. Germline-derived CDR1 and CDR2 are MDHEN and SYDVKM. The CDR3 length is 15 residues. The germline V and J ends were trimmed by 8 bases and 4 bases, with 15 bases remaining between them. In nucleotides, the CDR3 is TGTGCCAGCTGCCAAAGCTCTTTGGGGGCCAACGTCCTGACTTTC. Encoded protein: CASCQSSLGANVLTF.

The chain combines TRBV5-4 with TRBJ1-2; 8 bases match TRBD1. From germline, CDR1 is SGHNT and CDR2 YYREEE (reference sequence). Trimming took 4 bases from V and 2 from J; bases not matched to a gene: 7. The CDR3 has 15 residues. CDR3 sequence (DNA): TGTGCCAGCAGCAGCTGGGACAGGCCAAACTATGGCTACACCTTC. It yields the protein CASSSWDRPNYGYTF.

The rearrangement joins TRBV28 to TRBJ1-2; TRBD1 matches 10 bases. After removal of 5 bases from V and 8 bases from J, the junction contained 17 bases not matched to a gene. In germline, CDR1 is MDHEN, CDR2 SYDVKM. CDR3 size: 17 residues. This CDR3 reads CASSRPGTGVSVYGYTF. Written as DNA, the CDR3 is TGTGCCAGCAGTCGCCCCGGGACAGGGGTTTCAGTCTACGGCTACACCTTC.

CDR3 sequence reads: CASSPLGVNRASTEAFF. DNA for the CDR3: TGTGCCAGTAGCCCATTGGGAGTTAACCGGGCCAGCACTGAAGCTTTCTTT. The genes are TRBV19 and TRBJ1-1, with D unclear. CDR3 size: 17 residues. Germline values: CDR1 LNHDA, CDR2 SQIVND (reference sequence). The V and J ends lost 6 bases and 4 bases respectively, with 24 bases between them.

The genes are TRBV6-5 and TRBJ1-2; D possibly corresponds to TRBD1 (6 bases). The CDR3 runs 15 residues. The V gene's germline CDR1 is MNHEY and CDR2 SVGAGI. V was cut by 4 bases and J by 4 bases, with 16 bases left in between. As DNA, the CDR3 is TGTGCCAGCAGTTCCATTTTGGACAGCTTCTATGGCTACACCTTC. Protein sequence: CASSSILDSFYGYTF.

The rearrangement joins TRBV2 to TRBJ1-5; possible D gene TRBD1, 6 bases. The CDR3 runs 14 residues. Germline assignment: CDR1 SNHLY and CDR2 FYNNEI. V lost 6 bases and J lost 3, with 12 bases in between. The CDR3 reads CASRDDRFNQPQHF. CDR3 sequence (DNA): TGTGCCAGCAGAGATGACAGGTTCAATCAGCCCCAGCATTTT.

This clone has just a few counts. This chain links TRBV10-3 with TRBJ1-2; TRBD1 matches 7 bases. Germline loops: CDR1 ENHRY, CDR2 SYGVKD. This CDR3 spans 13 amino acids. V trimming: 3 bases; J trimming: 8 bases; junction bases outside the gene matches: 6. The CDR3 nucleotides are TGTGCCATCAGTGAAGGGGGCCTCACCGGCTACACCTTC. Translating gives CAISEGGLTGYTF.

V gene TRBV11-1 combines with J gene TRBJ1-3; no clear D gene. Trimming cost V 5 bases and J 0 bases, with 17 bases left between them. This CDR3 comprises 17 residues. Germline CDR1 SGHAT, CDR2 FQDESV (reference sequence). The CDR3 protein is CASSPRHGSSSGNTIYF. In DNA, the CDR3 is TGTGCCAGCAGCCCGCGGCACGGGTCCTCCTCTGGAAACACCATATATTTT.

The chain has TRBV6-5 and TRBJ1-5; 9 bases agree with TRBD1. V gave up 6 bases and J gave up 3 bases; unmatched junction bases: 6. Germline loops: CDR1 MNHEY, CDR2 SVGAGI. This CDR3 region has 15 residues. The CDR3 nucleotides are TGTGCCAGCAGACCCGGGACAGGGATCAATCAGCCCCAGCATTTT. Protein sequence: CASRPGTGINQPQHF.

The chain links TRBV7-2 to TRBJ2-3, with a weak D call TRBD2 (5 bases). Trimming removed 1 base from V and 10 bases from J, with 12 bases in between. In germline, CDR1 is SGHTA, CDR2 FQGNSA. The CDR3 consists of 13 residues. This CDR3 is CASSLGTERAQYF. CDR3 DNA sequence: TGTGCCAGCAGCTTAGGGACTGAGAGGGCGCAGTATTTT.

The J gene is TRBJ1-6, the V gene TRBV9, with D hard to call. Trimming stripped 0 bases from V and 6 bases from J, with 13 bases between. Germline CDR1 SGDLS, CDR2 YYNGEE. The CDR3 consists of 16 residues. Written as DNA, the CDR3 is TGTGCCAGCAGCGTAGGGGCGGATGGACTTAATTCACCCCTCCACTTT. This translates into CASSVGADGLNSPLHF. The complete variable domain, with remaining parts taken from reference TRBV9 and TRBJ1-6, reads DSGVTQTPKHLITATGQRVTLRCSPRSGDLSVYWYQQSLDQGLQFLIQYYNGEERAKGNILERFSAQQFPDLHSELNLSSLELGDSALYFCASSVGADGLNSPLHFGNGTRLTVT.

The chain recombines TRBV28 with TRBJ1-4; TRBD1 might be the D (6 bases). The CDR3 is 16 residues long. The V and J ends lost 2 bases and 3 bases respectively, with 13 bases between them. CDR1 and CDR2 (germline): MDHEN, SYDVKM. CDR3 sequence (DNA): TGTGCCAGCAGTTTACGGGGGGCAGGGTCTAATGAAAAACTGTTTTTT. Its protein product is CASSLRGAGSNEKLFF.

V usage is TRBV7-9 and J usage is TRBJ1-2, with 7 bases lining up with TRBD1. Unmatched junction bases numbered 8, after V lost 5 bases and J lost 2 bases. From germline, CDR1 is SEHNR and CDR2 FQNEAQ (reference sequence). The CDR3 sequence is 15 residues long. CDR3 DNA: TGTGCCAGCAGCCAGACAGGGACCGGGAACTATGGCTACACCTTC. Its protein product is CASSQTGTGNYGYTF.

This clone was observed a handful of times. This sequence joins TRBV27 and TRBJ2-1; D is possibly TRBD1 (5 bases). Looked up from germline, CDR1 is MNHEY and CDR2 is SMNVEV (reference sequence). The V end lost 3 bases, the J end lost 0 bases, and 36 bases lay between the germline ends. The CDR3 runs 24 residues. CDR3 sequence (DNA): TGTGCCAGCAGTTTCTCGGCGTTGGGTTTACGTGGGGCGTACATTCAGAGCTCCTACAATGAGCAGTTCTTC. Translating gives CASSFSALGLRGAYIQSSYNEQFF.

This chain connects TRBV5-1 to TRBJ2-3, with 8 bases that match TRBD2. Germline V lookup: CDR1 SGHRS, CDR2 YFSETQ. Germline trimming cut 3 bases from V and 1 base from J; bases unmatched to any gene: 7. The CDR3 covers 16 residues. The CDR3 reads CASSYSRGDRTDTQYF. The CDR3 nucleotides read TGCGCCAGCAGCTACTCGCGGGGGGACCGCACAGATACGCAGTATTTT.

The chain is built from TRBV9 and TRBJ2-5; possible D gene TRBD2, 7 bases. This CDR3 is 15 amino acids long. CDR1 and CDR2 from the germline V gene are SGDLS and YYNGEE. Trimming cost V 3 bases and J 1 base, with 13 bases left between them. This CDR3 is CASSEGGGSQETQYF. CDR3 coding DNA: TGTGCCAGCAGCGAAGGGGGGGGATCCCAAGAGACCCAGTACTTC. Variable domain in full (rest from reference TRBV9 and TRBJ2-5): DSGVTQTPKHLITATGQRVTLRCSPRSGDLSVYWYQQSLDQGLQFLIQYYNGEERAKGNILERFSAQQFPDLHSELNLSSLELGDSALYFCASSEGGGSQETQYFGPGTRLLVL.